This TCR beta chain was sequenced during a study of Graves' ophthalmopathy and Graves' hyperthyroidism. Looking at the study overall: Untreated patients at initial diagnosis provided peripheral blood. Overall study findings and caveats: Appearing in blood as well were most expanded thyroid clonotypes above 0.001 frequency.

The authors amplified TCR beta CDR3 regions from RNA transcripts. HTBI-primed RT-PCR formed the first round, and a multiplex PCR formed the second. Using its own MiXCR run on the multiplex PCR reads, TCRdb lists one record per CDR3 protein. Among a few hundred thousand distinct CDR3 sequences listed, roughly 17% were seen once. Enrolled hyperthyroidism patients had a new diagnosis, a duration under 2 months, and an age of 18 to 65. Clinicians diagnosed using symptoms, serum thyroxine, TRAb, thyroid ultrasound and orbital computed tomography. This CDR3 contains 14 residues. The germline gives CDR1 SQVTM, CDR2 ANQGSEA. Trimming took 6 bases from V and 4 from J; bases not matched to a gene: 9. Comment on this clonotype: Its specificity is not known.

The sample taken for sequencing was peripheral blood. V is TRBV29-1 and J is TRBJ1-2, with TRBD1 matching 9 bases. This TCR was sampled from an adult woman with stable Graves' hyperthyroidism. The CDR3 coding sequence is TGCAGCGTGACCGGGACAGGGAACTCCTATGGCTACACCTTC. It codes for CSVTGTGNSYGYTF.